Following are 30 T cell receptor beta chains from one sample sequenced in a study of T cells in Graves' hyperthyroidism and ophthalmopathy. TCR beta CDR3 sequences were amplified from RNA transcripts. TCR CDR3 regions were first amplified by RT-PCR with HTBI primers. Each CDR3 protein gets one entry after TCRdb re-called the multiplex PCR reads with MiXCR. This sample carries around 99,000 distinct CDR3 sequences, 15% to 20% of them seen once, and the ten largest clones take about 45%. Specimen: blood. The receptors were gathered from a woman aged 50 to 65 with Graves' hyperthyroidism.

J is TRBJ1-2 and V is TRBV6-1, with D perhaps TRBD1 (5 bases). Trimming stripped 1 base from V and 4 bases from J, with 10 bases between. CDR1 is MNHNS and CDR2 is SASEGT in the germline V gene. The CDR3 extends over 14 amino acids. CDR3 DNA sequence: TGTGCCAGCAGTGAAGGGGCAGGGAGCTATGGCTACACCTTC. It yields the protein CASSEGAGSYGYTF.

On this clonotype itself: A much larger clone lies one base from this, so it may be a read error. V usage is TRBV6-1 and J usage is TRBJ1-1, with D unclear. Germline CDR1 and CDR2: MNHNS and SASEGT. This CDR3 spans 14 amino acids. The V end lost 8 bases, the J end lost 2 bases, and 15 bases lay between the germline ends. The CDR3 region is CASGPQAVNTEAFF. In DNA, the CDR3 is TGTGCCAGCGGTCCGCAGGCGGTAAACACTGAAGCTTTCTTT.

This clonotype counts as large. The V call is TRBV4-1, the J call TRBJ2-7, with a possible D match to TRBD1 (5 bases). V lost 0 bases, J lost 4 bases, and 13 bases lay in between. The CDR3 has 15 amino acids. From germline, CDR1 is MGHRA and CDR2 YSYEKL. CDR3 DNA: TGCGCCAGCAGCCAAGACCCCACGACAGTTTACGAGCAGTACGTC. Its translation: CASSQDPTTVYEQYV.

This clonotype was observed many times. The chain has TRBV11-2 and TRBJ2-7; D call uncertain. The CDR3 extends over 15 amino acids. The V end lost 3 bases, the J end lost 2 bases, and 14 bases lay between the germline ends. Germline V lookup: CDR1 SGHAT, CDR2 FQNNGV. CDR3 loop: CASSFSLLGTYEQYF. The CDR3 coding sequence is TGTGCCAGCAGCTTCAGTCTTTTAGGAACCTACGAGCAGTACTTC. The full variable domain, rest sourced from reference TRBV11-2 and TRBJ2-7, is EAGVAQSPRYKIIEKRQSVAFWCNPISGHATLYWYQQILGQGPKLLIQFQNNGVVDDSQLPKDRFSAERLKGVDSTLKIQPAKLEDSAVYLCASSFSLLGTYEQYFGPGTRLTVT.

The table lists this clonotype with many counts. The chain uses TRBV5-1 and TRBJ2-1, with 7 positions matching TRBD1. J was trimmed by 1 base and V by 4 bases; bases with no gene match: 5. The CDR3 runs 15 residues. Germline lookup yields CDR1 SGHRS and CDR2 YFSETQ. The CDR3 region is CASSQGTESYNEQFF. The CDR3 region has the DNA TGCGCCAGCAGCCAAGGGACAGAGTCCTACAATGAGCAGTTCTTC.

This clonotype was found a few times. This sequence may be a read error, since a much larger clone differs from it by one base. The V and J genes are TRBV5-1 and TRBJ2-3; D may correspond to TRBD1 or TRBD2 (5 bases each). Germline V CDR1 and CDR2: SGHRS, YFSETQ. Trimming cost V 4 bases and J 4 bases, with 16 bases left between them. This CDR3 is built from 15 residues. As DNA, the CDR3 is TGCGCCAGCAGCGGGGTCTGGGGGAGCGCAGATACGCAGTATTTT. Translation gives CASSGVWGSADTQYF.

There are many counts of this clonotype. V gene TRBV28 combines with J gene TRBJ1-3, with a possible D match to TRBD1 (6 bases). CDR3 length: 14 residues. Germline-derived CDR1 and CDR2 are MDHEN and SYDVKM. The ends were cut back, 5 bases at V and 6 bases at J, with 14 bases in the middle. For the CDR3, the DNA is TGTGCCAGCAGTCCCACAGGGTTGGAAAACACCATATATTTT. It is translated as CASSPTGLENTIYF.

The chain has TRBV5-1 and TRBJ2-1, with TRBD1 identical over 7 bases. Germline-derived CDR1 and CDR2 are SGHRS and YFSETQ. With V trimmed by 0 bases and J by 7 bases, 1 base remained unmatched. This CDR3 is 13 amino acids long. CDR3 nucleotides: TGCGCCAGCAGCTTGGCGACAGGGAATGAGCAGTTCTTC. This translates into CASSLATGNEQFF.

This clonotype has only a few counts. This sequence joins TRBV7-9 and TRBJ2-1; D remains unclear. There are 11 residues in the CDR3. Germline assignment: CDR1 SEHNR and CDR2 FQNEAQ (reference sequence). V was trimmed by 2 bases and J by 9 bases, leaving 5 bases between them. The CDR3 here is CASSLIFEQFF. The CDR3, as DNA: TGTGCCAGCAGCTTAATTTTTGAGCAGTTCTTC.

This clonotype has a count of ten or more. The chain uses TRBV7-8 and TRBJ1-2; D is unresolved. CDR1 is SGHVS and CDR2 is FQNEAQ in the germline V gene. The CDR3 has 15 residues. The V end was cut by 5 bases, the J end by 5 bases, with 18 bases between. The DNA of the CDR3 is TGTGCCAGCAGCCCATCAGCGGGTCCCCTGTATGGCTACACCTTC. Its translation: CASSPSAGPLYGYTF.

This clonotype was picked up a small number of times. CDR3 sequence: CASRSTSGRWNIQYF. For the CDR3, the DNA is TGTGCCAGCAGGTCGACTAGCGGGAGATGGAACATTCAGTACTTC. J is TRBJ2-4 and V is TRBV11-2; 12 positions agree with TRBD2. The V segment lost 6 bases and the J segment 7 bases; nucleotides outside the gene matches: 7. This CDR3 comprises 15 residues. Per germline, CDR1 SGHAT and CDR2 FQNNGV.

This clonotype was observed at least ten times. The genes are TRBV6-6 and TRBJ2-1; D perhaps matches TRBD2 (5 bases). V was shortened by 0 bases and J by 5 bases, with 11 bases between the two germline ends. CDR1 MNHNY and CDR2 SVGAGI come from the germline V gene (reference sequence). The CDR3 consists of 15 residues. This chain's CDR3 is CASSYSLAWHNEQFF. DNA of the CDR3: TGTGCCAGCAGTTACTCCCTAGCCTGGCACAATGAGCAGTTCTTC.

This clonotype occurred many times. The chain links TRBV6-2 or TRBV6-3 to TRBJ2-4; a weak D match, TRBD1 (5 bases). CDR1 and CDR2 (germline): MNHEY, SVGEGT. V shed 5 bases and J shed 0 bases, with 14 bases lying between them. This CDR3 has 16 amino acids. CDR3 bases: TGTGCCAGCAGTCTCCGACAGTTTCTAGCCAAAAACATTCAGTACTTC. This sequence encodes CASSLRQFLAKNIQYF.

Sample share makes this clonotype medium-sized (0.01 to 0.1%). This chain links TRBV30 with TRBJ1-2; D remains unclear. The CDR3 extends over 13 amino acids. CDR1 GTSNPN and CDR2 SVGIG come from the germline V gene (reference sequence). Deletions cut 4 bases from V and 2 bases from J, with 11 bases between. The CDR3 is CAWTASLNYGYTF. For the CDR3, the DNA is TGTGCCTGGACTGCCAGTCTGAACTATGGCTACACCTTC.

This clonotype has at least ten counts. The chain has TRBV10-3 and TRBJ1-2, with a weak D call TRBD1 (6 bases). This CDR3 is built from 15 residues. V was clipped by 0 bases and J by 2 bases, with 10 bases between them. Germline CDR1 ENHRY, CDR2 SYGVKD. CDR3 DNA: TGTGCCATCAGTGAGTCGAGTACAGGGAACTATGGCTACACCTTC. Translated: CAISESSTGNYGYTF.

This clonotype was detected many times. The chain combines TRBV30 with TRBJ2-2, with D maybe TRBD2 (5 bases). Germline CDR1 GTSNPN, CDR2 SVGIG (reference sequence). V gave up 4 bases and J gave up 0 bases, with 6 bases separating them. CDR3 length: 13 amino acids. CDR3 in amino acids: CAWTGTNTGELFF. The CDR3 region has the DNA TGTGCCTGGACCGGGACGAACACCGGGGAGCTGTTTTTT.

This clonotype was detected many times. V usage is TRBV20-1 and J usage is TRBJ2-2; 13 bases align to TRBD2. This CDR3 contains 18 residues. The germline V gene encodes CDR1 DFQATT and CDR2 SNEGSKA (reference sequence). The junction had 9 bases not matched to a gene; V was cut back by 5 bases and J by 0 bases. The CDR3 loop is CSAEAGTSGETNTGELFF. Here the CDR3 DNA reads TGCAGTGCTGAAGCCGGGACTAGCGGGGAGACGAACACCGGGGAGCTGTTTTTT.

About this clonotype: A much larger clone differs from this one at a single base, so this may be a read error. In DNA form, the CDR3 reads TGTGCCAGCAGCTTGTATCAAGCGGGCGAGCAGTACTTC. It encodes CASSLYQAGEQYF. This chain joins TRBV5-4 and TRBJ2-7, with a weak D call TRBD2 (6 bases). Germline values: CDR1 SGHNT, CDR2 YYREEE (reference sequence). The ends were cut back, 1 base at V and 6 bases at J, with 11 bases in the middle. CDR3 size: 13 residues.

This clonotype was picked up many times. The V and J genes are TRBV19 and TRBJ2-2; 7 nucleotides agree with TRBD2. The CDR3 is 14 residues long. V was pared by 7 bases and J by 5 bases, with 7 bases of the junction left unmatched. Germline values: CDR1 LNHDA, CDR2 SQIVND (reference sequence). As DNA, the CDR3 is TGTGCCAGTACCCATTGGGGGGGGACCGGGGAGCTGTTTTTT. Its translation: CASTHWGGTGELFF. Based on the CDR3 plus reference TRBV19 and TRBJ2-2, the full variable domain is DGGITQSPKYLFRKEGQNVTLSCEQNLNHDAMYWYRQDPGQGLRLIYYSQIVNDFQKGDIAEGYSVSREKKESFPLTVTSAQKNPTAFYLCASTHWGGTGELFFGEGSRLTVL.

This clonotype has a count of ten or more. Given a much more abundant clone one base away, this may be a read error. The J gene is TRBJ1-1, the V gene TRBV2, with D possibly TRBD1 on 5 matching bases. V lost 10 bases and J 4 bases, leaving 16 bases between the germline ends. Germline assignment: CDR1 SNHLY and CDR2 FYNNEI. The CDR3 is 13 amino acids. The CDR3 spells CATRPRGTTEAFF. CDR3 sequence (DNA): TGTGCCACCCGACCCCGGGGGACCACTGAAGCTTTCTTT.

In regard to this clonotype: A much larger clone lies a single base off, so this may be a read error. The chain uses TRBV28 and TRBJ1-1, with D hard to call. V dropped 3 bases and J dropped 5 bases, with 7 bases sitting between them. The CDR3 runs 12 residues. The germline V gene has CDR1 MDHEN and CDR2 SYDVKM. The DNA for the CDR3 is TGTGCCAGCAGTTTGATCCCAACTGAAGCTTTCTTT. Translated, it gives CASSLIPTEAFF.

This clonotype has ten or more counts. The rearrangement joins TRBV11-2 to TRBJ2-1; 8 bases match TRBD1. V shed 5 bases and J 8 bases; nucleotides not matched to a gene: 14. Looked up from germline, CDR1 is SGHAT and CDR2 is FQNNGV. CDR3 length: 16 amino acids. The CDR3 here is CASSNLRIGQGYEQFF. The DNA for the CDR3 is TGTGCCAGCAGCAATCTTAGAATAGGACAGGGTTATGAGCAGTTCTTC.

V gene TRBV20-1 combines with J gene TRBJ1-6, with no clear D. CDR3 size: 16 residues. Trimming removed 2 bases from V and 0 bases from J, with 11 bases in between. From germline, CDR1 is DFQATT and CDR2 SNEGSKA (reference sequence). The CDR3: CSARPTASSYNSPLHF. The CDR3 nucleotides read TGCAGTGCTAGACCGACGGCGAGCTCCTATAATTCACCCCTCCACTTT.

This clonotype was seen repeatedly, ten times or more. CDR3 sequence reads: CASSSTGITNEKLFF. The DNA for the CDR3 is TGTGCCAGCAGTTCGACAGGGATCACTAATGAAAAACTGTTTTTT. The rearrangement uses TRBV12-3 or TRBV12-4 and TRBJ1-4; 7 nucleotides match TRBD1. Losses at the gene ends were 4 bases for V and 2 bases for J; bases not matched to a gene: 4. The CDR3 extends over 15 amino acids.

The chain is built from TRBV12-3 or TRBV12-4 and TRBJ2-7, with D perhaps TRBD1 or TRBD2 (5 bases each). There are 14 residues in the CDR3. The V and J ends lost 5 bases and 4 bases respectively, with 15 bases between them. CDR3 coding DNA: TGTGCCAGCAGTCCGGGACGGCTCATGTACGAGCAGTACTTC. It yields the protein CASSPGRLMYEQYF.

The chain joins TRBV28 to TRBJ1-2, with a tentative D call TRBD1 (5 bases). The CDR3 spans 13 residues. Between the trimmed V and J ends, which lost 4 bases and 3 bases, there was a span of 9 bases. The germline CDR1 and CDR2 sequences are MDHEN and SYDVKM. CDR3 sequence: CASSSREDYGYTF. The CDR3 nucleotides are TGTGCCAGCAGTTCCAGGGAAGACTATGGCTACACCTTC.

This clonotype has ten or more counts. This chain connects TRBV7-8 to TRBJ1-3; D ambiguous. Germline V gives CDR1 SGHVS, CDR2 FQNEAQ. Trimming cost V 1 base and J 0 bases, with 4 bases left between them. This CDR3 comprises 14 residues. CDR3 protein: CASSLVPSGNTIYF. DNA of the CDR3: TGTGCCAGCAGCTTAGTTCCCTCTGGAAACACCATATATTTT.

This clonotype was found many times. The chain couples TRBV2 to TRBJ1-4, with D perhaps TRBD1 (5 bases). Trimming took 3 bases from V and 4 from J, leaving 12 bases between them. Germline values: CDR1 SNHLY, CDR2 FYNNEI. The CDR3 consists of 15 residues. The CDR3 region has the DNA TGTGCCAGCAGTGACCAGGGAAGGGGTAATGAAAAACTGTTTTTT. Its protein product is CASSDQGRGNEKLFF.

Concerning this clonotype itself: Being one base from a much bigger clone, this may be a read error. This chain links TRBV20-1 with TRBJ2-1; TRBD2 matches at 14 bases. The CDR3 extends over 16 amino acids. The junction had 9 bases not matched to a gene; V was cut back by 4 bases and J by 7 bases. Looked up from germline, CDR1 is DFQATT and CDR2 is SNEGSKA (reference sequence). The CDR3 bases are TGCAGTGCTATCGGGACCGGGACTAGCGGGGGAAATGAGCAGTTCTTC. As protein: CSAIGTGTSGGNEQFF.

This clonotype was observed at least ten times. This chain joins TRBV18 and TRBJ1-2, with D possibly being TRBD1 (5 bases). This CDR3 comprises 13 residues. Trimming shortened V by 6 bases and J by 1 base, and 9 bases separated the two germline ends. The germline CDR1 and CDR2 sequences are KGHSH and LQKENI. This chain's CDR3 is CASSPDSNYGYTF. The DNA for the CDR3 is TGTGCCAGCTCCCCAGACAGTAACTATGGCTACACCTTC.